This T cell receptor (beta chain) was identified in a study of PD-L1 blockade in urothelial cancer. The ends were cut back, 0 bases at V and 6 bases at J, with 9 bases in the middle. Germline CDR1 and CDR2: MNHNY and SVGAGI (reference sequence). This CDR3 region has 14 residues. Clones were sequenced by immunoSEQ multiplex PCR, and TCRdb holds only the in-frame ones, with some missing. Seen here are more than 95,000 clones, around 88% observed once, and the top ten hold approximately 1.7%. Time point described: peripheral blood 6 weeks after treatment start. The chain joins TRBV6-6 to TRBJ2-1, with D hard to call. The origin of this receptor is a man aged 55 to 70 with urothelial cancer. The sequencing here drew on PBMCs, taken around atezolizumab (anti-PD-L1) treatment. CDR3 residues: CASSYSSGSNEQFF. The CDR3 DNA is TGTGCCAGCAGTTACTCTTCAGGAAGCAATGAGCAGTTCTTC.